This TCR beta chain is drawn from a study of early T cells in non-severe SARS-CoV-2 infection (dated by TCRdb to the early 2020s). About the investigation overall: Bulk RNA from unsorted whole blood was used for TCR sequencing, so alpha and beta chains could not be paired.

The library relied on 5' RACE. Sequencing was carried out with a NextSeq 500. In the TCR library protocol, unique molecular identifiers were attached to individual cDNA molecules to correct for PCR bias and sequencing error. Sequencing covered both TCR alpha and beta chains, and within each sample the abundances of alpha and beta sequences were tightly co-correlated. The published analysis was carried out like this. V gene, J gene and CDR3 annotation of TCR sequences was performed with Decombinator V4. Expanded TCRs were defined as changing significantly between any two time points under a Poisson model with p below 0.0001. TCR abundances were normalised to the total number of TCRs sequenced per sample and were expressed as counts per million. TRAV1-2 paired with TRAJ12, TRAJ20 or TRAJ33 defined MAIT TCRs, while TRAV10 paired with TRAJ18 defined iNKT TCRs. VDJdb, accessed 1 November 2021, was searched for CMV, EBV and SARS-CoV-2 annotated TCRs, with TCRs annotated for multiple antigens excluded. The public reads were run again by TCRdb, first through fastp at Q25 and then through MiXCR, and only productive beta chains were kept. Here each entry gathers all rows of one CDR3 protein and keeps the most common genes and DNA. It is TCRdb's table, rather than the study itself, that gives the V and J calls and clone size. This sample comprises approximately 21,000 distinct CDR3 sequences, 5% to 5.5% of them detected only once. About 11% of the sample rests with the top ten.

CDR1 and CDR2, per the germline V gene, are SGHTA and FQGNSA. Trimming costs V 7 bases and J 9 bases, and their ends lie 13 bases apart. The CDR3 contains 12 residues, cysteine and phenylalanine counted. Solely the CDR3 DNA is kept, with 36 bases framed from the first base. A case-control design nested within a healthcare worker cohort in London, UK, was used, with weekly nasopharyngeal swab PCR tests and blood sampling performed. Between 23 and 31 March 2020, the week of the UK lockdown, healthcare workers were enrolled and then followed up weekly for as long as 16 weeks. General conclusions and limits of the study: VDJdb matching was skewed toward anti-spike CD8 responses and likely underestimated virus-specific expansions, missing private and CD4 specificities.

This clonotype occurred many times. Its antigen is currently not known. There are no base qualities to consult, and no much larger clone falls within one base. Recombination connected TRBV7-2 to TRBJ2-1; 5 matching bases give a weak D call of TRBD2. The receptor was derived from an adult who was a healthcare worker with PCR-confirmed SARS-CoV-2 infection or an uninfected control (not recorded which). Sample: whole blood. Here is the DNA: TGTGCCAGCACCTTGGGCCGGGGTGAGCAGTTCTTC. It specifies CASTLGRGEQFF.